This entry describes one TCR beta chain. Its antigen is not known. This entry comes from a study of Ad26.COV2.S vaccination and SARS-CoV-2 variants. TCRdb's copy holds only in-frame clones and misses some; the assay was immunoSEQ multiplex PCR. The data hold 180,000 or so clones, with roughly 85% observed a single time. Study-level points and caveats: Measurement of non-spike TCR breadth gave similar results in vaccine and placebo recipients. Spike-specific TCR breadth was greater after Ad26.COV2.S than placebo. Responses of spike-specific T cells (both CD8+ and CD4+) reportedly showed substantial breadth after vaccination. Analyses that measured TCR breadth and depth may have underestimated total T cell responses.

This TCR was sampled from a human donor who had recovered from COVID-19. Sample: peripheral blood, taken after recovery from COVID-19.

For the CDR3, the DNA is TGTGCCAGCAGCTTGGTAGACAGGGTGGAAGAAAAACTGTTTTTT. As protein: CASSLVDRVEEKLFF. V and J are TRBV5-8 and TRBJ1-4, with TRBD1 identical over 7 bases. The CDR3 runs 15 residues. From germline, CDR1 is SGHTS and CDR2 YDEGEE. After removal of 0 bases from V and 8 bases from J, the junction contained 7 bases not matched to a gene. The variable domain in full, completed from reference TRBV5-8 and TRBJ1-4, reads EAGVTQSPTHLIKTRGQQATLRCSPISGHTSVYWYQQALGLGLQFLLWYDEGEERNRGNFPPRFSGRQFPNYSSELNVNALELEDSALYLCASSLVDRVEEKLFFGSGTQLSVL.